The 28 T cell receptor beta chains below all came from one sample that was sequenced in a study of blood T cells in healthy people across ages. A sample-barcoded 5' primer and a J-beta primer mix were used in a second PCR of roughly 6 to 11 cycles. TCRdb redid the calling of the 5' RACE reads with MiXCR, one entry per CDR3 protein. The sample carries roughly 2 million distinct CDR3 sequences, 40% to 55% recorded once. Sample: blood. These receptors came from a woman in her thirties or forties in good health.

The rearrangement links TRBV27 to TRBJ1-6; D may be TRBD1 (5 bases). The CDR3 extends over 16 amino acids. V shed 7 bases and J shed 0 bases, with 13 bases lying between them. The germline gives CDR1 MNHEY, CDR2 SMNVEV (reference sequence). The CDR3 DNA follows: TGTGCCAGCACTAGGGGCATCACCTCCTATAATTCACCCCTCCACTTT. Translation: CASTRGITSYNSPLHF.

The chain couples TRBV25-1 to TRBJ2-7, with 7 bases that match TRBD1. CDR1 MGHDK and CDR2 SYGVNS come from the germline V gene. CDR3 length equals 16 residues. V shed 4 bases and J 0 bases; nucleotides not matched to a gene: 9. In DNA form, the CDR3 reads TGTGCCAGCAGTGCGGACAGGACGAAAAGCTCCTACGAGCAGTACTTC. This sequence encodes CASSADRTKSSYEQYF.

This clonotype was counted a few times. This CDR3 is CASRSSGASTDTQYF. The CDR3 DNA sequence: TGTGCCAGCAGATCTAGCGGTGCTAGCACAGATACGCAGTATTTT. The rearrangement uses TRBV12-3 or TRBV12-4 and TRBJ2-3; 7 bases match TRBD2. The CDR3 extends over 15 amino acids. V lost 6 bases and J lost 0; bases outside the gene matches: 6.

This clonotype was observed a few times. The chain's CDR3 is CASSPYLLLGQGARYEQYF. The DNA for the CDR3 is TGTGCCAGCAGTCCCTACCTCCTCCTTGGACAGGGGGCGCGATACGAGCAGTACTTC. The chain employs TRBV27 and TRBJ2-4; 11 positions agree with TRBD1. The closer fit of TRBJ2-7 to the DNA end suggests the J call may be wrong. This CDR3 is 19 amino acids long. Germline CDR1 reads MNHEY; CDR2 reads SMNVEV (reference sequence).

V usage is TRBV5-5 and J usage is TRBJ2-4, with 7 bases identical to TRBD1. After removal of 3 bases from V and 2 bases from J, the junction contained 11 bases not matched to a gene. This CDR3 is built from 17 residues. Germline V lookup: CDR1 SGHKS, CDR2 YYEKEE (reference sequence). The CDR3 loop is CASSSLRQGLTKNIQYF. The CDR3 DNA is TGTGCCAGCAGCTCCCTTCGACAGGGTTTAACCAAAAACATTCAGTACTTC.

The genes are TRBV4-2 and TRBJ1-5; 7 bases are a match to TRBD1. The CDR3 runs 15 residues. J gave up 3 bases and V 3 bases, and 5 bases lay outside the gene matches. Germline V gives CDR1 LGHNA, CDR2 YNFKEQ. The CDR3 loop is CASSHRQGFNQPQHF. CDR3 sequence (DNA): TGTGCCAGCAGCCATAGACAGGGATTCAATCAGCCCCAGCATTTT.

In DNA, the CDR3 is TGCAGTGCTAGAGATGCGGTTACCTACGAGCAGTACTTC. This encodes CSARDAVTYEQYF. The chain links TRBV20-1 to TRBJ2-7, with D unresolved. The V end was cut by 0 bases, the J end by 2 bases, with 8 bases between. The CDR3 runs to 13 residues. CDR1 is DFQATT, CDR2 SNEGSKA, per germline (reference sequence).

The rearrangement joins TRBV6-2 or TRBV6-3 to TRBJ2-5, with 8 bases that match TRBD1. With the DNA end fitting TRBJ2-7 better, the J assignment may be wrong. CDR1 and CDR2 from the germline V gene are MNHEY and SVGEGT. The CDR3 contains 16 residues. CDR3 amino acids: CASSYPPWTGIYEQYF. CDR3 DNA: TGTGCCAGCAGTTACCCCCCCTGGACAGGGATCTACGAGCAGTACTTC.

The chain has TRBV11-2 and TRBJ2-1, with D maybe TRBD2 (6 bases). Germline CDR1 is SGHAT and CDR2 is FQNNGV. V was clipped by 3 bases and J by 2 bases, with 17 bases between them. The CDR3 covers 17 residues. CDR3 DNA sequence: TGTGCCAGCAGCTTTTTCTTCGCGGGGAATGCCTACAATGAGCAGTTCTTC. It is translated as CASSFFFAGNAYNEQFF.

The rearrangement uses TRBV12-3 or TRBV12-4 and TRBJ2-3, with D unclear. The CDR3 covers 13 residues. V gave up 4 bases and J gave up 4 bases, with 9 bases separating them. For the CDR3, the DNA is TGTGCCAGCAGTTGTGCGTGGTCAGATACGCAGTATTTT. This translates into CASSCAWSDTQYF.

This clonotype was seen once. V usage is TRBV18 and J usage is TRBJ2-7, with D possibly TRBD2 on 6 matching bases. Germline CDR1 and CDR2: KGHSH and LQKENI. The germline V and J ends were trimmed by 1 base and 3 bases, with 13 bases remaining between them. There are 15 residues in the CDR3. CDR3 loop: CASSPLGTRSYEQYF. CDR3 nucleotide sequence: TGTGCCAGCTCACCACTTGGGACTCGAAGCTACGAGCAGTACTTC.

CDR3 protein: CASSPVGTEKETQYF. CDR3 nucleotide sequence: TGTGCCAGCAGTCCCGTCGGGACCGAAAAAGAGACCCAGTACTTC. The rearrangement joins TRBV28 to TRBJ2-5; possibly TRBD1 or TRBD2 for D (5 bases each). Germline V gene sequence: CDR1 MDHEN, CDR2 SYDVKM. The CDR3 consists of 15 residues. V was pared by 5 bases and J by 3 bases, with 16 bases between.

The chain is built from TRBV7-2 and TRBJ2-3, with D perhaps TRBD2 (5 bases). The germline V gene has CDR1 SGHTA and CDR2 FQGNSA. V shed 2 bases and J shed 6 bases, with 12 bases lying between them. The CDR3 runs 14 residues. The CDR3 DNA is TGTGCCAGCAGCTTAAGAGCGGCCTCCGATACGCAGTATTTT. This sequence encodes CASSLRAASDTQYF.

This chain joins TRBV14 and TRBJ1-2; TRBD1 matches at 8 bases. V was pared by 1 base and J by 5 bases, with 9 bases of the junction left unmatched. The CDR3 is 16 amino acids. Looked up from germline, CDR1 is SGHDN and CDR2 is FVKESK. CDR3 sequence reads: CASSQVGTGGGYGYTF. The CDR3 region has the DNA TGTGCCAGCAGCCAAGTGGGGACAGGCGGAGGTTATGGCTACACCTTC. Full variable domain (outside the CDR3, taken from reference TRBV14 and TRBJ1-2): EAGVTQFPSHSVIEKGQTVTLRCDPISGHDNLYWYRRVMGKEIKFLLHFVKESKQDESGMPNNRFLAERTGGTYSTLKVQPAELEDSGVYFCASSQVGTGGGYGYTFGSGTRLTVV.

This clonotype turned up a few times. V and J are TRBV11-2 and TRBJ2-7; D possibly uses TRBD1 or TRBD2 (5 bases each). V shed 5 bases and J shed 3 bases, with 17 bases lying between them. The CDR3 contains 15 residues. Germline CDR1 SGHAT, CDR2 FQNNGV. CDR3 sequence (DNA): TGTGCCAGCAGCGCCACCGGGACCCTAATCTACGAGCAGTACTTC. Protein: CASSATGTLIYEQYF.

This clonotype was counted many times. The junction and the germline gene differ at one end; a read error may be behind it. V and J are TRBV5-1 and TRBJ2-4, with D hard to call. The CDR3 has 15 amino acids. Germline CDR1 reads SGHRS; CDR2 reads YFSETQ. CDR3 nucleotides: TGTGCCAGCAGCTTAGGTCAGCTTGCCAAAAACATTCAGTACTTC. Its protein product is CASSLGQLAKNIQYF.

The V and J genes are TRBV6-5 and TRBJ2-5, with D tentatively TRBD2 (6 bases). The germline V and J ends were trimmed by 7 bases and 5 bases, with 17 bases remaining between them. This CDR3 comprises 14 residues. Germline-derived CDR1 and CDR2 are MNHEY and SVGAGI. In DNA, the CDR3 is TGTGCCAGCAATGCTCCCGGGACTCGGGAGACCCAGTACTTC. Translation gives CASNAPGTRETQYF.

The chain carries TRBV7-2 and TRBJ2-7; a possible D gene is TRBD1 (5 bases). Trimming left V 6 bases short and J 2 bases short, with 14 bases between. Germline V gene lookup returns CDR1 SGHTA and CDR2 FQGNSA. The CDR3 runs 14 residues. The CDR3: CASRLLTATYEQYF. The CDR3 DNA is TGTGCCAGCAGGTTATTGACAGCAACCTACGAGCAGTACTTC.

V and J are TRBV6-2 or TRBV6-3 and TRBJ2-3, with 7 nucleotides matching TRBD1. The CDR3 is 15 amino acids. J lost 1 base, V lost 6 bases, and 7 bases had no gene match. Germline V CDR1 and CDR2: MNHEY, SVGEGT. The CDR3 reads CASRAGDSRTDTQYF. As DNA, the CDR3 is TGTGCCAGCAGGGCCGGGGACAGCCGCACAGATACGCAGTATTTT.

V gene TRBV28 combines with J gene TRBJ2-3, with unresolved D. V lost 6 bases to trimming and J lost 2 bases, with 18 bases between them. The germline gives CDR1 MDHEN, CDR2 SYDVKM. CDR3 length: 16 residues. The CDR3 sequence: CASSPDRGSHTDTQYF. In nucleotides, the CDR3 is TGTGCCAGCAGCCCCGACCGTGGGTCGCACACAGATACGCAGTATTTT.

The rearrangement joins TRBV29-1 to TRBJ2-3; unclear D gene. Trimming left V 5 bases short and J 4 bases short, with 7 bases between. There are 11 residues in the CDR3. CDR1 is SQVTM and CDR2 is ANQGSEA in the germline V gene. CDR3 region: CSVNHPDTQYF. CDR3 bases: TGCAGCGTTAACCACCCAGATACGCAGTATTTT.

This CDR3 reads CAGQDIYNEQFF. In DNA, the CDR3 is TGTGCCGGACAGGACATCTACAATGAGCAGTTCTTC. This chain connects TRBV25-1 to TRBJ2-1, with TRBD1 identical over 7 bases. V lost 11 bases and J lost 3; bases outside the gene matches: 4. The germline V gene has CDR1 MGHDK and CDR2 SYGVNS. The CDR3 runs 12 residues.

The rearrangement links TRBV24-1 to TRBJ2-5; D is undetermined. CDR3 length: 11 residues. V was pared by 9 bases and J by 4 bases, with 8 bases between. CDR1 is KGHDR and CDR2 is SFDVKD in the germline V gene. CDR3 in DNA: TGTGCCACCGCGAGGACAGAGACCCAGTACTTC. It yields the protein CATARTETQYF.

As for this clonotype: Relative to the germline gene, one junction end is altered; a read error may explain this. The rearrangement joins TRBV28 to TRBJ2-1; TRBD1 matches 9 bases. The CDR3 is made up of 16 amino acids. CDR1 and CDR2 from the germline V gene are MDHEN and SYDVKM. The CDR3 here is CAGSPPGQGARDEQFF. For the CDR3, the DNA is TGTGCCGGCAGTCCTCCGGGACAGGGAGCGAGGGATGAGCAGTTCTTC.

This clonotype turned up a few times. The genes are TRBV5-1 and TRBJ2-3, with D hard to call. V dropped 0 bases and J dropped 2 bases, with 7 bases sitting between them. Per the germline V gene, CDR1 is SGHRS and CDR2 is YFSETQ. The CDR3 has 14 amino acids. The CDR3 loop is CASSLVLFTDTQYF. For the CDR3, the DNA is TGCGCCAGCAGCTTGGTTCTTTTCACAGATACGCAGTATTTT.

This sequence joins TRBV12-3 or TRBV12-4 and TRBJ2-1; 8 nucleotides line up with TRBD2. J was trimmed by 2 bases and V by 3 bases; bases with no gene match: 18. This CDR3 has 20 residues. The chain's CDR3 is CASSFPTTSSVSGAYNEQFF. CDR3 nucleotides: TGTGCCAGCAGTTTCCCCACCACTTCCTCGGTTAGCGGGGCCTACAATGAGCAGTTCTTC.

The chain joins TRBV25-1 to TRBJ2-3; 8 bases line up with TRBD2. V was clipped by 5 bases and J by 1 base; unmatched bases: 8. The CDR3 is made up of 16 amino acids. Germline CDR1 reads MGHDK; CDR2 reads SYGVNS. The CDR3 bases are TGTGCCAGCAGTAACGCTCGGGGGGGCGGCACAGATACGCAGTATTTT. This translates into CASSNARGGGTDTQYF. The variable domain in full, completed from reference TRBV25-1 and TRBJ2-3, reads EADIYQTPRYLVIGTGKKITLECSQTMGHDKMYWYQQDPGMELHLIHYSYGVNSTEKGDLSSESTVSRIRTEHFPLTLESARPSHTSQYLCASSNARGGGTDTQYFGPGTRLTVL.

This sequence joins TRBV28 and TRBJ1-5; 7 bases line up with TRBD1. The length of the CDR3 is 15 residues. Germline V gene sequence: CDR1 MDHEN, CDR2 SYDVKM. After removal of 4 bases from V and 6 bases from J, the junction contained 9 bases not matched to a gene. Here the CDR3 reads CASSYPGQALQPQHF. The CDR3 DNA reads TGTGCCAGCAGTTACCCAGGACAGGCGCTTCAGCCCCAGCATTTT.